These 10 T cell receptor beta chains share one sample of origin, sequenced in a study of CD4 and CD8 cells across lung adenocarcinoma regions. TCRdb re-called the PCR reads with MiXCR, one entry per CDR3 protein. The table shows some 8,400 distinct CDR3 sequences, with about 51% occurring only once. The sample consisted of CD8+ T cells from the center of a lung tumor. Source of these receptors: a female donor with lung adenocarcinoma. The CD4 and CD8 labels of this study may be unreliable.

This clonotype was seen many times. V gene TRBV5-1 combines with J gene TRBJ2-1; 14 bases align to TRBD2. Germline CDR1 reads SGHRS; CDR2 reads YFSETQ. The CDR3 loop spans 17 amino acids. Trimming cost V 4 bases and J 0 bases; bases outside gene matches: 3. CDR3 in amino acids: CASSGGTSGSSYNEQFF. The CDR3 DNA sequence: TGCGCCAGCAGCGGTGGGACTAGCGGGAGCTCCTACAATGAGCAGTTCTTC. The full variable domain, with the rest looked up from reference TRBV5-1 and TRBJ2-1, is KAGVTQTPRYLIKTRGQQVTLSCSPISGHRSVSWYQQTPGQGLQFLFEYFSETQRNKGNFPGRFSGRQFSNSRSEMNVSTLELGDSALYLCASSGGTSGSSYNEQFFGPGTRLTVL.

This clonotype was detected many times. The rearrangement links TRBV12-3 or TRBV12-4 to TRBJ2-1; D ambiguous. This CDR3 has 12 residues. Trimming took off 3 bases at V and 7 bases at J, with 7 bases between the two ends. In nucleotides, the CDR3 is TGTGCCAGCAGTTTGCAAGGGAATGAGCAGTTCTTC. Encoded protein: CASSLQGNEQFF.

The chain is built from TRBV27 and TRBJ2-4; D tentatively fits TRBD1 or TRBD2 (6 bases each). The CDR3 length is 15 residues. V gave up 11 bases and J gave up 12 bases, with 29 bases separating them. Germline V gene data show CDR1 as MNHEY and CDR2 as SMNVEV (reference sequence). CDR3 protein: CARVSGPGAEDTQYF. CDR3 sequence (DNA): TGTGCCCGCGTCTCGGGGCCGGGGGCCGAGGACACTCAGTACTTC.

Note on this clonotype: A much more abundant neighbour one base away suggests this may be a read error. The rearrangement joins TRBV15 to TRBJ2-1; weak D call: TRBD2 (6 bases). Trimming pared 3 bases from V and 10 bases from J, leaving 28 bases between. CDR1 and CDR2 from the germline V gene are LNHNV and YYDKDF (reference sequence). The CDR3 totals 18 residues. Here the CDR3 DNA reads TGTGCCACCAGCAGCCGACGGCGGGGAGATCTTTCCAACTACGAGCAGTTCTTC. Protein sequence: CATSSRRRGDLSNYEQFF.

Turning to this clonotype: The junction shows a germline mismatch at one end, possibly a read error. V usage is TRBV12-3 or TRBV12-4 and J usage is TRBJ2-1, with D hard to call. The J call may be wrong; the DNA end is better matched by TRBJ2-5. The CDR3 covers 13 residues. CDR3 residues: CARSLRDQDTQYF. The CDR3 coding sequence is TGTGCGCGCAGTCTCCGTGACCAAGACACCCAGTACTTC.

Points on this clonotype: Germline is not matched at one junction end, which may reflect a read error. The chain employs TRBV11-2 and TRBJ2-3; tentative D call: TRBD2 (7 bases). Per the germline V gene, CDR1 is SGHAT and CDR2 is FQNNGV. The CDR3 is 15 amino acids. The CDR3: CGSGLGGGAKDTQYF. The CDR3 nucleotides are TGTGGCAGCGGCTTGGGGGGGGGGGCCAAAGACACGCAGTATTTC.

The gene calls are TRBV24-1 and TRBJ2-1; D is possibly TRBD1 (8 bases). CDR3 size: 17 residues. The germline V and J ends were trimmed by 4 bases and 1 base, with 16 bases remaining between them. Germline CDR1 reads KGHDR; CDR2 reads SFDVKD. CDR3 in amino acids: CATSEVTGGGSYNEQFF. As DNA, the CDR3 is TGTGCCACCAGTGAGGTAACAGGGGGGGGGTCCTACAATGAGCAGTTCTTC.

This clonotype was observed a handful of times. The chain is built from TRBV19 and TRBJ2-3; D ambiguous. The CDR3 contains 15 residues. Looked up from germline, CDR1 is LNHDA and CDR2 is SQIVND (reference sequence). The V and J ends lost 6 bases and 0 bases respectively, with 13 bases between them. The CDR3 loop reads CASRGQRSSTDTQYF. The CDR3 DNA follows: TGTGCCAGTAGGGGCCAGCGCTCTAGCACAGATACGCAGTATTTT.

DNA for the CDR3: TGTGCCAGCAGGGACCCCTGGGGGGAGCAGTACTTC. Translating gives CASRDPWGEQYF. The V gene is TRBV6-1, the J gene TRBJ2-5, with a weak D call TRBD2 (6 bases). Trimming removed 6 bases at V and 11 bases at J, with 16 bases between. The CDR3 length is 12 residues. Germline CDR1 and CDR2: MNHNS and SASEGT.

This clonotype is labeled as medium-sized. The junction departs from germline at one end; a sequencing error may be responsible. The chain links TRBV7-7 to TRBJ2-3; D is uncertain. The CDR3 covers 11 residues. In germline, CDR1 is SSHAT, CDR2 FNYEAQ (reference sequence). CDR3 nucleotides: TGTGCTAGCAGCCGCACAGATACGCAGTATTTT. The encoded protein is CASSRTDTQYF. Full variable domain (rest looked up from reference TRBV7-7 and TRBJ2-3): GAGVSQSPRYKVTKRGQDVTLRCDPISSHATLYWYQQALGQGPEFLTYFNYEAQPDKSGLPSDRFSAERPEGSISTLTIQRTEQRDSAMYRCASSRTDTQYFGPGTRLTVL.